The 10 T cell receptor beta chains in this list originate from one sample, sequenced in a study of T cells in Graves' hyperthyroidism and ophthalmopathy. TCR beta CDR3 regions were amplified from RNA transcripts. The primer set for the first-round RT-PCR of the TCR CDR3 was HTBI. TCRdb passed the multiplex PCR reads through MiXCR, listing each CDR3 protein once. The sample comprises about 590,000 distinct CDR3 sequences, 15% to 19% of which are singletons, and under 8% rests with the top ten. The sequenced sample was blood. Receptors originate from a woman aged 25 to 45 with Graves' hyperthyroidism.

This clonotype was counted ten times or more. The V call is TRBV20-1, the J call TRBJ2-7; 8 positions match TRBD2. The CDR3 is 12 residues long. From germline, CDR1 is DFQATT and CDR2 SNEGSKA (reference sequence). The V gene end was trimmed by 5 bases and the J gene end by 2 bases; junction bases not matched to a gene: 2. The CDR3 sequence is CSAQRETYEQYF. CDR3 in DNA: TGCAGTGCTCAGCGGGAGACCTACGAGCAGTACTTC.

This clonotype showed up many times. V usage is TRBV4-1 and J usage is TRBJ2-5; TRBD2 agrees at 14 bases. Trimming at V came to 3 bases and at J to 9 bases, leaving 6 bases not matched to a gene. The CDR3 consists of 15 residues. The germline gives CDR1 MGHRA, CDR2 YSYEKL. CDR3 DNA sequence: TGCGCCAGCAGCCAGGAGGGACTAGCGGGAGCGGCCCAGTACTTC. Amino acids: CASSQEGLAGAAQYF.

This clonotype has a handful of counts. The chain couples TRBV19 to TRBJ1-5, with 9 nucleotides matching TRBD1. The CDR3 is 15 amino acids. V dropped 6 bases and J dropped 1; count of bases not matched to a gene: 4. The germline V gene encodes CDR1 LNHDA and CDR2 SQIVND (reference sequence). Here the CDR3 DNA reads TGTGCCAGTAGAAGAACAGGGGGCAGCAATCAGCCCCAGCATTTT. Its protein product is CASRRTGGSNQPQHF.

The rearrangement uses TRBV19 and TRBJ2-1; the D call may be TRBD1 or TRBD2 (6 bases each). TRBJ2-7 matches the DNA end more closely, so the J call is doubtful. CDR3 length: 17 amino acids. Germline V gene sequence: CDR1 LNHDA, CDR2 SQIVND (reference sequence). The CDR3 loop reads CASSDVRGRDSYNEQYF. The DNA of the CDR3 is TGTGCCAGTAGTGACGTCAGGGGCAGGGACTCCTACAATGAGCAGTACTTC.

At least ten counts were recorded for this clonotype. The rearrangement links TRBV2 to TRBJ2-5, with D possibly being TRBD1 or TRBD2 (5 bases each). The CDR3 covers 14 residues. The germline V gene encodes CDR1 SNHLY and CDR2 FYNNEI. Trimming cost V 8 bases and J 4 bases, with 17 bases left between them. CDR3 amino acids: CASLPGTFGETQYF. The CDR3 DNA follows: TGTGCCAGCTTACCCGGGACGTTTGGAGAGACCCAGTACTTC.

The chain combines TRBV20-1 with TRBJ2-7, with 9 nucleotides matching TRBD1. Germline V CDR1 and CDR2: DFQATT, SNEGSKA (reference sequence). The CDR3 consists of 14 residues. After removal of 1 base from V and 4 bases from J, the junction contained 5 bases not matched to a gene. DNA for the CDR3: TGCAGTGCTAGAGGGGACAGGGCACCTTACGAGCAGTACTTC. It encodes CSARGDRAPYEQYF.

The chain links TRBV28 to TRBJ2-3; unclear D gene. The CDR3 runs 12 residues. Per germline, CDR1 MDHEN and CDR2 SYDVKM. V lost 6 bases and J lost 10, with 14 bases in between. The CDR3 protein is CASRGTSRAQYF. In DNA form, the CDR3 reads TGTGCCAGCAGGGGAACCTCCCGGGCGCAGTATTTT.

This clonotype was found many times. This rearrangement joins TRBV5-1 to TRBJ2-7; 12 bases match TRBD1. This CDR3 spans 15 amino acids. Germline CDR1 reads SGHRS; CDR2 reads YFSETQ. Losses at the gene ends were 4 bases for V and 5 bases for J; bases not matched to a gene: 7. CDR3 loop: CASSRAGQGANEQYF. The CDR3 coding sequence is TGCGCCAGCAGCCGAGCGGGACAGGGGGCCAACGAGCAGTACTTC.

This clonotype was detected only a few times. The CDR3, as DNA: TGTGCCAGCTCACCACCGAGTAGCCGGGCCGGGGAGCTGTTTTTT. Residues: CASSPPSSRAGELFF. This chain uses TRBV18 with TRBJ2-2; D call uncertain. Germline assignment: CDR1 KGHSH and CDR2 LQKENI. CDR3 length: 15 residues. V lost 0 bases to trimming and J lost 6 bases, with 11 bases between them. Looking up the rest from reference TRBV18 and TRBJ2-2 gives the full variable domain: NAGVMQNPRHLVRRRGQEARLRCSPMKGHSHVYWYRQLPEEGLKFMVYLQKENIIDESGMPKERFSAEFPKEGPSILRIQQVVRGDSAAYFCASSPPSSRAGELFFGEGSRLTVL.

In its sample, this clonotype was seen a few times. The chain links TRBV5-5 to TRBJ1-1; D not certain. Germline assignment: CDR1 SGHKS and CDR2 YYEKEE (reference sequence). The V gene lost 3 bases and the J gene lost 1 base, with 13 bases spanning the gap. The CDR3 runs 15 residues. CDR3 region: CASSWNFVTNTEAFF. The CDR3 DNA reads as TGTGCCAGCAGCTGGAACTTTGTTACGAACACTGAAGCTTTCTTT.